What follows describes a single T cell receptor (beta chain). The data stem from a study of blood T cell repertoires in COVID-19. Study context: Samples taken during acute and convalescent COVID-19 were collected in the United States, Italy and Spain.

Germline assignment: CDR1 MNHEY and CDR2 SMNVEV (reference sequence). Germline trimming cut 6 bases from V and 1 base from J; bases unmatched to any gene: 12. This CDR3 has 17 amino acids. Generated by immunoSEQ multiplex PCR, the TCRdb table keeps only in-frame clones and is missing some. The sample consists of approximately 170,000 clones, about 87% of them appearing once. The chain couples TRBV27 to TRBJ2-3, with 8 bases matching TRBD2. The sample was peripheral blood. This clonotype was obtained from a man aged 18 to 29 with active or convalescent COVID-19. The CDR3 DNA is TGTGCCAGCAGACCGTCTAGTCGGACTAGCCGCACAGATACGCAGTATTTT. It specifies CASRPSSRTSRTDTQYF.